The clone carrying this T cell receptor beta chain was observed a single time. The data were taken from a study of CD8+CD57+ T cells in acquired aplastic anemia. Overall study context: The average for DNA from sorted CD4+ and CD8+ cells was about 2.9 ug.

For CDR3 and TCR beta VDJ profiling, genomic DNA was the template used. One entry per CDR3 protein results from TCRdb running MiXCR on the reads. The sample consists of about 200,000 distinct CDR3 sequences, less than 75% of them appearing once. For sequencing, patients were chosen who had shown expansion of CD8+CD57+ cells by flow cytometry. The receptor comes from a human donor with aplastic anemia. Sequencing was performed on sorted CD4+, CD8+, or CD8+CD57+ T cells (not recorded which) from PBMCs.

The CDR3 is CASSWGGGGGEKLFF. As DNA, the CDR3 is TGTGCCAGCAGCTGGGGGGGGGGTGGAGGTGAAAAACTGTTTTTT. V and J are TRBV11-2 and TRBJ1-4, with a tentative D call TRBD1 (5 bases). The CDR3 is 15 residues long. Germline V CDR1 and CDR2: SGHAT, FQNNGV. Trimming shortened V by 4 bases and J by 7 bases, and 16 bases separated the two germline ends.